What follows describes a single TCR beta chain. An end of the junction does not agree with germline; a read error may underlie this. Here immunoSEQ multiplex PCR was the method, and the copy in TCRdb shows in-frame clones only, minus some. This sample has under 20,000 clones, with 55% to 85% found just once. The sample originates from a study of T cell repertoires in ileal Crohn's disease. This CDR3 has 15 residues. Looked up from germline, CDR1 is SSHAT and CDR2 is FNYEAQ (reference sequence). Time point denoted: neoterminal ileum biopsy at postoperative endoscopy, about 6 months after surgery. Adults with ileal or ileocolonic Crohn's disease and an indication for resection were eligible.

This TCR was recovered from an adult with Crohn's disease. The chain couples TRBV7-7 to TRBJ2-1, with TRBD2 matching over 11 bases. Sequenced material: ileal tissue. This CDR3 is CASSRGLADDNEQFF. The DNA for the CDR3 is TGTGCTAGCAGCCGGGGACTAGCGGATGACAATGAGCAGTTCTTC. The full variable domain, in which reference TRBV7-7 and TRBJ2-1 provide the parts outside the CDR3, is GAGVSQSPRYKVTKRGQDVTLRCDPISSHATLYWYQQALGQGPEFLTYFNYEAQPDKSGLPSDRFSAERPEGSISTLTIQRTEQRDSAMYRCASSRGLADDNEQFFGPGTRLTVL.